The 5 T cell receptor beta chains given below trace back to one sample, sequenced in a study of cytomegalovirus exposure and HLA in healthy donors. The PCR employed 60 Vbeta primers together with 13 Jbeta primers. Only in-frame clones appear in the TCRdb table, and some are missing; sequencing was by immunoSEQ multiplex PCR. Here the sample spans fewer than 250,000 clones, approximately 79% being singletons. Specimen: PBMCs. All receptors come from a male donor in good health and CMV-seronegative.

The rearrangement uses TRBV11-2 and TRBJ2-7, with 8 bases fitting TRBD2. The CDR3 is 15 residues long. V dropped 5 bases and J dropped 2; count of bases not matched to a gene: 8. In germline, CDR1 is SGHAT, CDR2 FQNNGV. CDR3 nucleotides: TGTGCCAGCAGCACCCTGACGGGAGGGCCCTACGAGCAGTACTTC. This codes for CASSTLTGGPYEQYF.

This clone has a handful of counts. J is TRBJ2-1 and V is TRBV28, with TRBD1 matching over 10 bases. CDR1 is MDHEN, CDR2 SYDVKM, per germline. The CDR3 spans 15 residues. V was clipped by 4 bases and J by 6 bases; unmatched bases: 6. The CDR3 spells CASSSLTGGPNEQFF. CDR3 DNA sequence: TGTGCCAGCAGTTCATTGACAGGGGGCCCCAATGAGCAGTTCTTC.

The chain uses TRBV29-1 and TRBJ2-7; 9 nucleotides line up with TRBD1. The junction had 7 bases not matched to a gene; V was cut back by 3 bases and J by 4 bases. The CDR3 spans 14 residues. The germline V gene has CDR1 SQVTM and CDR2 ANQGSEA. The CDR3 loop reads CSVEGQGGKYEQYF. CDR3 nucleotide sequence: TGCAGCGTTGAGGGACAGGGTGGTAAATACGAGCAGTACTTC.

This clone was detected only a few times. The chain recombines TRBV5-6 with TRBJ1-4, with no clear D. From germline, CDR1 is SGHDT and CDR2 YYEEEE. The V end lost 0 bases, the J end lost 8 bases, and 11 bases lay between the germline ends. The CDR3 loop spans 14 amino acids. CDR3 sequence reads: CASSLGQTGEKLFF. The CDR3 DNA reads TGTGCCAGCAGCTTGGGGCAGACCGGGGAAAAACTGTTTTTT.

This clone was detected a few times. The chain links TRBV4-1 to TRBJ2-7; D may be TRBD2 (6 bases). Germline assignment: CDR1 MGHRA and CDR2 YSYEKL. Between the trimmed V and J ends, which lost 3 bases and 0 bases, there was a span of 15 bases. The CDR3 spans 16 residues. CDR3 sequence (DNA): TGCGCCAGCAGCCAGCCGGGACTCCGAAGCTCCTACGAGCAGTACTTC. Translated: CASSQPGLRSSYEQYF.